The 8 T cell receptor beta chains in this list originate from one sample, sequenced in a study of OX40 agonist ivuxolimab in advanced cancers. Libraries were prepared by immunoSEQ multiplex PCR; TCRdb keeps only in-frame clonotypes and omits some of them. The data hold more than 15,000 clones, with about 80% observed a single time. The sequenced sample was CD4+ or CD8+ T cells sorted from blood, obtained in a trial of the OX40 agonist ivuxolimab. These TCRs come from an adult with an advanced solid tumor such as melanoma, head and neck, liver or kidney cancer.

The V and J genes are TRBV15 and TRBJ1-6, with TRBD1 as a possible D gene (5 bases). The CDR3 extends over 14 amino acids. Trimming cost V 3 bases and J 13 bases, with 16 bases left between them. Germline CDR1 and CDR2: LNHNV and YYDKDF (reference sequence). CDR3 in DNA: TGTGCCACCAGCAGCGGGGGGGGAATCTCCCCCCTCCACTTT. This translates into CATSSGGGISPLHF.

The gene calls are TRBV27 and TRBJ2-7; D is uncertain. CDR1 MNHEY and CDR2 SMNVEV come from the germline V gene (reference sequence). V lost 2 bases and J lost 3, with 14 bases in between. This CDR3 is 15 amino acids long. The CDR3 is CASSLTGKSIYEQYF. In nucleotides, the CDR3 is TGTGCCAGCAGTTTAACCGGAAAGAGTATCTACGAGCAGTACTTC.

V and J are TRBV11-2 and TRBJ2-7; D may correspond to TRBD1 or TRBD2 (5 bases each). CDR3 length: 14 amino acids. V shed 1 base and J shed 10 bases, with 17 bases lying between them. From germline, CDR1 is SGHAT and CDR2 FQNNGV. The CDR3 loop is CASSLVTWGILQYF. CDR3 nucleotide sequence: TGTGCCAGCAGCTTAGTGACGTGGGGGATCTTACAGTACTTC.

This clone turned up a few times. The V gene is TRBV10-3, the J gene TRBJ2-7; no clear D. CDR1 is ENHRY and CDR2 is SYGVKD in the germline V gene. Trimming shortened V by 8 bases and J by 5 bases, and 4 bases separated the two germline ends. CDR3 size: 9 residues. The CDR3 loop reads CAIGNEQYF. The CDR3 bases are TGTGCCATCGGAAACGAGCAGTACTTC.

The J gene is TRBJ2-5, the V gene TRBV5-4; D remains unclear. Germline lookup yields CDR1 SGHNT and CDR2 YYREEE (reference sequence). The CDR3 sequence is 11 residues long. V was trimmed by 1 base and J by 5 bases, leaving 3 bases between them. The CDR3 sequence is CASSLSETQYF. CDR3 bases: TGTGCCAGCAGCTTGTCGGAGACCCAGTACTTC.

J is TRBJ2-1 and V is TRBV7-8; the match to TRBD1 covers 10 bases. Germline V gene sequence: CDR1 SGHVS, CDR2 FQNEAQ. V shed 5 bases and J 0 bases; nucleotides not matched to a gene: 7. The CDR3 loop spans 17 amino acids. CDR3 residues: CASSQWTGGNSYNEQFF. The CDR3, as DNA: TGTGCCAGCAGCCAGTGGACAGGGGGAAACTCCTACAATGAGCAGTTCTTC.

This clone has only a few counts. The chain combines TRBV4-2 with TRBJ2-3; 9 nucleotides agree with TRBD1. The CDR3 sequence is 15 residues long. Germline V lookup: CDR1 LGHNA, CDR2 YNFKEQ. Unmatched junction bases numbered 3, after V lost 4 bases and J lost 1 base. This chain's CDR3 is CASSPRTGGTDTQYF. The CDR3 DNA is TGTGCCAGCAGCCCCCGGACAGGGGGCACAGATACGCAGTATTTT.

The chain employs TRBV14 and TRBJ1-2; D gene uncertain. Trimming took 0 bases from V and 5 from J, leaving 13 bases between them. The CDR3 has 15 amino acids. Germline assignment: CDR1 SGHDN and CDR2 FVKESK. CDR3 sequence reads: CASSQDVQTHYGYTF. For the CDR3, the DNA is TGTGCCAGCAGCCAAGATGTCCAGACACATTATGGCTACACCTTC.